Presented here are 3 T cell receptor beta chains from one specimen sequenced in a study of cytotoxic CD8 clonotypes in ibrutinib-treated CLL. Sequencing used immunoSEQ multiplex PCR; TCRdb keeps in-frame clones, though not all of them. The sample includes 130,000 or so clones, approximately 77% of them seen just once. Sequencing used PBMCs, obtained after 12 months of ibrutinib treatment. Receptor source: a human donor with chronic lymphocytic leukemia.

This chain links TRBV4-1 with TRBJ2-1, with D possibly matching TRBD2 (5 bases). The CDR3 is 13 amino acids. Germline V gene data show CDR1 as MGHRA and CDR2 as YSYEKL. The V end was cut by 1 base, the J end by 5 bases, with 6 bases between. This CDR3 reads CASSQGADNEQFF. The CDR3 DNA follows: TGCGCCAGCAGCCAAGGAGCGGACAATGAGCAGTTCTTC.

This chain joins TRBV21-1 and TRBJ2-7. TRBV21-1 is a recognized pseudogene. The length of the CDR3 is 17 residues. CDR3 DNA sequence: TGTGCCAGCAGCAAAGCCGGGACGGGGACCTGCTCCTACGAGCAGTACTTC. This encodes CASSKAGTGTCSYEQYF.

This clone was observed a few times. The rearrangement links TRBV27 to TRBJ2-7; D is undetermined. The CDR3 is 13 amino acids. Germline V CDR1 and CDR2: MNHEY, SMNVEV (reference sequence). V was cut by 6 bases and J by 3 bases, with 12 bases left in between. The CDR3 DNA sequence: TGTGCCAGCAGCCCATCCCACGTCTACGAGCAGTACTTC. This translates into CASSPSHVYEQYF.